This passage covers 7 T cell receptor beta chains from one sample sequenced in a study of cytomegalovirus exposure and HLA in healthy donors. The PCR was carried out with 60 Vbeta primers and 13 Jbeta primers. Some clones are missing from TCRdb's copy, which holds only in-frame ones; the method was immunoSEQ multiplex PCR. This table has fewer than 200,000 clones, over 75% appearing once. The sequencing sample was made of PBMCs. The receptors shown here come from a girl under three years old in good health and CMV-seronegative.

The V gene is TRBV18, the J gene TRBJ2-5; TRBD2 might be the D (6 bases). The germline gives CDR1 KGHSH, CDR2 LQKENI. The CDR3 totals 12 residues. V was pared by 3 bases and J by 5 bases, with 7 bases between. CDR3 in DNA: TGTGCCAGCTCACCGGAGGGGGAGACCCAGTACTTC. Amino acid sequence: CASSPEGETQYF.

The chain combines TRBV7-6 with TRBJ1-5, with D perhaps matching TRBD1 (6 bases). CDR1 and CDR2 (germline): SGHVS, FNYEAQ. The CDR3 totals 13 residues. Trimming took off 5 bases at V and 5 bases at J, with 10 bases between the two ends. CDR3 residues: CASSPNRDQPQHF. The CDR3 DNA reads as TGTGCCAGCAGCCCGAACAGGGATCAGCCCCAGCATTTT. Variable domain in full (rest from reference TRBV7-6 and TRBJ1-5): GAGVSQSPRYKVTKRGQDVALRCDPISGHVSLYWYRQALGQGPEFLTYFNYEAQQDKSGLPNDRFSAERPEGSISTLTIQRTEQRDSAMYRCASSPNRDQPQHFGDGTRLSIL.

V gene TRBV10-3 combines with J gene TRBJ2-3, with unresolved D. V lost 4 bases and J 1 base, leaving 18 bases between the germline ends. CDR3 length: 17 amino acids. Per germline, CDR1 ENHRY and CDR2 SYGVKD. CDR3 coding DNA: TGTGCCATCAGTGGTTCCCCAATCTGGAGAGGCACAGATACGCAGTATTTT. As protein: CAISGSPIWRGTDTQYF.

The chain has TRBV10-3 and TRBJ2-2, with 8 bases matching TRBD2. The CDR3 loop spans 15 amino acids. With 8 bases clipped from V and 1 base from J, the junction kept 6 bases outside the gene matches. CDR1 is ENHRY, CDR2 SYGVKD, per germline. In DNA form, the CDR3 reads TGTGCCATCGGATTCCTAGCGGGGAACACCGGGGAGCTGTTTTTT. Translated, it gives CAIGFLAGNTGELFF.

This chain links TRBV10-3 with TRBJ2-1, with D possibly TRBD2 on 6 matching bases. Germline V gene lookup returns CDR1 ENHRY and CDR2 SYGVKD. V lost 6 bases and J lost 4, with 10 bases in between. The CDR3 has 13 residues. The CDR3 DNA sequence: TGTGCCATCAGCCCTAGCGCTTACAATGAGCAGTTCTTC. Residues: CAISPSAYNEQFF.

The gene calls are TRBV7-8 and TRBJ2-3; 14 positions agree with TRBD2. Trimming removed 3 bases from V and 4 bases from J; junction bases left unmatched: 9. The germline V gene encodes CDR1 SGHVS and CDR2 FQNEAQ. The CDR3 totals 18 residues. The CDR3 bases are TGTGCCAGCAGCTTTAGACTAGCGGGGGGGAATATGCCAGATACGCAGTATTTT. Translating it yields CASSFRLAGGNMPDTQYF.

The CDR3 reads CASSPYRGAGYEQYF. The CDR3 DNA reads TGCGCCAGCAGCCCTTACAGGGGCGCAGGGTACGAGCAGTACTTC. This chain joins TRBV5-1 and TRBJ2-7, with 7 bases fitting TRBD1. Unmatched junction bases numbered 11, after V lost 4 bases and J lost 4 bases. Per the germline V gene, CDR1 is SGHRS and CDR2 is YFSETQ. CDR3 size: 15 residues.